This TCR beta chain derives from a study of blood T cell repertoires in COVID-19. Using immunoSEQ multiplex PCR, the repertoire was profiled, and TCRdb retains in-frame clones only, with some absent. In the table there are around 280,000 clones, 85% of which are singletons. Germline CDR1 is GTSNPN and CDR2 is SVGIG (reference sequence). The CDR3 extends over 16 amino acids. After removal of 5 bases from V and 7 bases from J, the junction contained 8 bases not matched to a gene. The source material was peripheral blood. The chain is built from TRBV30 and TRBJ2-1; 16 bases map to TRBD2. The TCR comes from a woman aged 50 to 60 with active or convalescent COVID-19. The CDR3, as DNA: TGTGCCTGGGGGACTAGCGGGAGGGTGAAGGGGAATGAGCAGTTCTTC. Translating gives CAWGTSGRVKGNEQFF.